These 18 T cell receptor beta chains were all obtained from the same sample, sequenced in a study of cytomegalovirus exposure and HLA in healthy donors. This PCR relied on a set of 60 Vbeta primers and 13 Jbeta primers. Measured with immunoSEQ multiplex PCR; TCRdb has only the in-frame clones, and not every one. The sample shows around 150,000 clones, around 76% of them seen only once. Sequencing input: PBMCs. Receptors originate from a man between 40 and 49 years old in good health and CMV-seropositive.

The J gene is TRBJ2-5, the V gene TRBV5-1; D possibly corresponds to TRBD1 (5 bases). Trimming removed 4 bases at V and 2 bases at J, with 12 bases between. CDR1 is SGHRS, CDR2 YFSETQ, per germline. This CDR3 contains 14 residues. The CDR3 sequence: CASSLQDIQETQYF. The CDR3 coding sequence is TGCGCCAGCAGCCTACAGGATATTCAAGAGACCCAGTACTTC.

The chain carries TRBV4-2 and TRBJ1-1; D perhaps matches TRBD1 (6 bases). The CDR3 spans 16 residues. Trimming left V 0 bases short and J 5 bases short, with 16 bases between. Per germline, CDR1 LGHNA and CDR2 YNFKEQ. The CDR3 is CASSQDVGAPGTEAFF. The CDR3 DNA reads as TGTGCCAGCAGCCAAGATGTGGGGGCACCGGGGACTGAAGCTTTCTTT.

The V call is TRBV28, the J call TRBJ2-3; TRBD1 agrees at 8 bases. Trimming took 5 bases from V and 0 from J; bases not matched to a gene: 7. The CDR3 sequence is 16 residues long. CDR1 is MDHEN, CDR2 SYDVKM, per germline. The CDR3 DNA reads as TGTGCCAGCAGTACACCGGGACAGGAAAGCACAGATACGCAGTATTTT. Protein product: CASSTPGQESTDTQYF.

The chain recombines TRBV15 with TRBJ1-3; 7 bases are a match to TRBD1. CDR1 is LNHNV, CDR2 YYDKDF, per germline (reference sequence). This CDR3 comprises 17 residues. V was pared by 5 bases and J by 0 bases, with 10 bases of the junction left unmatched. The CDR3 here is CATSPGTARLSGNTIYF. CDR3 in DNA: TGTGCCACCAGCCCCGGGACAGCGAGGCTCTCTGGAAACACCATATATTTT.

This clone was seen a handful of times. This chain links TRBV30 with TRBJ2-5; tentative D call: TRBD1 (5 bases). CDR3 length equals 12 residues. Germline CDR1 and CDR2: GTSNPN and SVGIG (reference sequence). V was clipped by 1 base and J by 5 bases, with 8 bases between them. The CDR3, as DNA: TGTGCCTGGAGTGCAGGGTTGGAGACCCAGTACTTC. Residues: CAWSAGLETQYF.

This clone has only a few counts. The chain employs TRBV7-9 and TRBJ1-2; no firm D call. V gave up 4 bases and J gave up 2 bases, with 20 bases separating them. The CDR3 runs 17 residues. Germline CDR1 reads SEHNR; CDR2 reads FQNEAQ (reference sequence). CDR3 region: CASSSEAIELLNYGYTF. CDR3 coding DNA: TGTGCCAGCAGCTCCGAGGCCATCGAATTACTGAACTATGGCTACACCTTC.

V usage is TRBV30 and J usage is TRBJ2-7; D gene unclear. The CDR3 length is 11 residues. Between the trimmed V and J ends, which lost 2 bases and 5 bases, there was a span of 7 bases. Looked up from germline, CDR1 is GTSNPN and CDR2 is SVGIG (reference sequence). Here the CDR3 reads CAWSPQNEQYF. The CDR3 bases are TGTGCCTGGAGTCCGCAGAACGAGCAGTACTTC. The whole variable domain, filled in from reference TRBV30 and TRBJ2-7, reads SQTIHQWPATLVQPVGSPLSLECTVEGTSNPNLYWYRQAAGRGLQLLFYSVGIGQISSEVPQNLSASRPQDRQFILSSKKLLLSDSGFYLCAWSPQNEQYFGPGTRLTVT.

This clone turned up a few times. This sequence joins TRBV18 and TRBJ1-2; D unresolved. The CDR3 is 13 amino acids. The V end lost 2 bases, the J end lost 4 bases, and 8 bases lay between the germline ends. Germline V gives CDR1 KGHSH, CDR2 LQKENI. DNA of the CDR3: TGTGCCAGCTCACCAAGAGGGAGCTATGGCTACACCTTC. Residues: CASSPRGSYGYTF.

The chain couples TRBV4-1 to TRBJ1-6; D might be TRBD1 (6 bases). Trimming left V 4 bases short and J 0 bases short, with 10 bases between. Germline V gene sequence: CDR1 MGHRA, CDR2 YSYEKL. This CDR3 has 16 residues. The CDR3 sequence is CASSPKDSSYNSPLHF. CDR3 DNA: TGCGCCAGCAGCCCCAAGGACAGCTCCTATAATTCACCCCTCCACTTT.

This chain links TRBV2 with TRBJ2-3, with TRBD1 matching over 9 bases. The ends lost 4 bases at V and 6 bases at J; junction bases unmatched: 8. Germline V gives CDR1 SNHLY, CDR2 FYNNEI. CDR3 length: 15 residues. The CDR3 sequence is CASSGGSGQGDTQYF. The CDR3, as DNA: TGTGCCAGCAGTGGGGGATCCGGACAGGGGGATACGCAGTATTTT.

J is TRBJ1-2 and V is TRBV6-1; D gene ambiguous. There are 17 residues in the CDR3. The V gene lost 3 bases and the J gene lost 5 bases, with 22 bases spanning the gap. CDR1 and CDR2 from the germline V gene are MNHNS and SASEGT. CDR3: CASSDQADGVFGYGYTF. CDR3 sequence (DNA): TGTGCCAGCAGTGACCAGGCAGACGGTGTCTTCGGATATGGCTACACCTTC.

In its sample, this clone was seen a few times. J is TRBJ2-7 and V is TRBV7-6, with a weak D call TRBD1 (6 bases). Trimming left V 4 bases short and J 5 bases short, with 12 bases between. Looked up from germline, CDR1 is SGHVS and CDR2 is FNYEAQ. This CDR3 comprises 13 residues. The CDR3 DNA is TGTGCCAGCAGCTCCTACAGGGACCACGAGCAGTACTTC. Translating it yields CASSSYRDHEQYF.

The CDR3 DNA sequence: TGTGCCAGCAGCTTAGGAGCCAGTCTTTACAGCTCCTACAATGAGCAGTTCTTC. Amino acid sequence: CASSLGASLYSSYNEQFF. The V gene is TRBV11-2, the J gene TRBJ2-1; D ambiguous. Germline V gene lookup returns CDR1 SGHAT and CDR2 FQNNGV. The germline V and J ends were trimmed by 1 base and 0 bases, with 16 bases remaining between them. The CDR3 has 18 residues.

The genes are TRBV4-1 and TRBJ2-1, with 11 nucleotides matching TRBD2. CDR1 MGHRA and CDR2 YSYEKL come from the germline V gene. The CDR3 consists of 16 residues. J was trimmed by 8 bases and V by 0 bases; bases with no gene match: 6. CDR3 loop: CASSQDGALAGDEQFF. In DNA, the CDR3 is TGCGCCAGCAGCCAAGATGGAGCACTAGCGGGGGATGAGCAGTTCTTC.

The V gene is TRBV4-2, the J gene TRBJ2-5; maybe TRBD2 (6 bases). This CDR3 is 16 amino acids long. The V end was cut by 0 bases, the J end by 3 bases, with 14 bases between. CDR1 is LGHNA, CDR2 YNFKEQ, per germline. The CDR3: CASSQEAGHSKETQYF. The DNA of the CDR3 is TGTGCCAGCAGCCAAGAGGCGGGGCACTCCAAAGAGACCCAGTACTTC.

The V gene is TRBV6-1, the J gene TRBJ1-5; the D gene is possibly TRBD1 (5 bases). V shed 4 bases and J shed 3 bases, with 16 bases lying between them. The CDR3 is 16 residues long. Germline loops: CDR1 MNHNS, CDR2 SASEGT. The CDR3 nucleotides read TGTGCCAGCAGTGTGGAAGTTCGGGGGAACAATCAGCCCCAGCATTTT. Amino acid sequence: CASSVEVRGNNQPQHF.

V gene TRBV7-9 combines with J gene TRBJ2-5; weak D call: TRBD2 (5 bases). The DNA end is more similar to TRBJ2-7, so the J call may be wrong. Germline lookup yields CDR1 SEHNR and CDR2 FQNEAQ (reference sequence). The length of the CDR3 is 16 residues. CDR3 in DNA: TGTGCCAGCAGCTCGGGTCGCGGGCCCGCCTCCTACGAGCAGTACTTC. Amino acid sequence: CASSSGRGPASYEQYF.

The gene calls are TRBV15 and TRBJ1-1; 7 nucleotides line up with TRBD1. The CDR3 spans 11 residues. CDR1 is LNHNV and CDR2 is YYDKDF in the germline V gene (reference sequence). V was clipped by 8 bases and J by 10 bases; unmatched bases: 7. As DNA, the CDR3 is TGTGCCACCGATCCACCAGGGGGAGCTTTCTTT. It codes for CATDPPGGAFF.